The rows below give T cell receptor beta chains drawn from one sample of a study of blood T cell repertoires in COVID-19. The protocol was immunoSEQ multiplex PCR, while the TCRdb copy is restricted to in-frame clones and leaves out a portion. Seen here are about 240,000 clones, 80% to 90% observed once, and the top ten hold under 6.5%. Material for sequencing was peripheral blood. These receptors were taken from a man in his sixties with acute or convalescent COVID-19. Each CDR3 is given with its conserved first and last residue. The D gene is left open where the match is weak. Expanded clones get a size class; other rows say once, few or many, or leave the size out.

d_call	v_call	j_call	clone_size	cdr3_aa	cdr3_nt
.	TRBV28	TRBJ1-3	.	CASGPSAGNTIYF	TGTGCCAGCGGCCCTTCTGCTGGAAACACCATATATTTT
.	TRBV5-5	TRBJ1-5	.	CASSLVLQGPQPQHF	TGTGCCAGCAGCTTGGTTTTACAGGGCCCTCAGCCCCAGCATTTT
.	TRBV24-1	TRBJ1-1	.	CATSRGTEAFF	TGTGCCACCTCTAGAGGAACTGAAGCTTTCTTT
.	TRBV29-1	TRBJ1-2	.	CSVARGYGYTF	TGCAGCGTTGCCAGGGGCTATGGCTACACCTTC
TRBD1	TRBV29-1	TRBJ1-1	.	CSVLLPGTGNEAFF	TGCAGCGTTCTCCTTCCCGGGACAGGGAATGAAGCTTTCTTT
TRBD2	TRBV28	TRBJ2-2	.	CASSLEDLAGETNTGELFF	TGTGCCAGCAGTTTGGAAGATCTAGCGGGAGAAACGAACACCGGGGAGCTGTTTTTT
.	TRBV6-5	TRBJ1-2	.	CASSYSGRELYGYTF	TGTGCCAGCAGTTACTCCGGCAGGGAACTCTATGGCTACACCTTC
TRBD2	TRBV27	TRBJ2-3	.	CASSLSGTSGRASTDTQYF	TGTGCCAGCAGTTTATCGGGGACTAGCGGGAGGGCGAGCACAGATACGCAGTATTTT
TRBD1	TRBV15	TRBJ2-5	.	CATSRGQGETQYF	TGTGCCACCAGCAGAGGACAGGGGGAGACCCAGTACTTC
TRBD1	TRBV11-3	TRBJ2-7	.	CASGPSQGVIYEQYF	TGTGCCAGCGGCCCATCTCAGGGGGTGATCTACGAGCAGTACTTC
TRBD1	TRBV6-5	TRBJ1-1	.	CASRTDRDRNTEAFF	TGTGCCAGCAGGACCGACAGGGATAGGAACACTGAAGCTTTCTTT
TRBD1	TRBV30	TRBJ1-3	.	CAWSSGTGGGNTIYF	TGTGCCTGGAGTTCCGGGACAGGGGGTGGAAACACCATATATTTT
TRBD1	TRBV7-9	TRBJ1-1	.	CASSLGWDRLEAFF	TGTGCCAGCAGCTTAGGCTGGGACAGACTTGAAGCTTTCTTT
TRBD2	TRBV28	TRBJ2-3	.	CASSQSGIWGTDTQYF	TGTGCCAGCAGTCAGAGCGGGATCTGGGGCACAGATACGCAGTATTTT
TRBD1	TRBV20-1	TRBJ2-7	.	CSAEDRYEQYF	TGCAGTGCTGAGGACAGGTACGAGCAGTACTTC
.	TRBV4-3	TRBJ1-2	.	CASSQDLRLLSGYTF	TGCGCCAGCAGCCAAGATCTCAGGCTCTTGAGTGGCTACACCTTC
TRBD2	TRBV9	TRBJ2-1	.	CASSASSGGGFRVEQFF	TGTGCCAGCAGCGCCTCCTCGGGGGGGGGATTTAGGGTAGAGCAGTTCTTC
.	TRBV2	TRBJ2-5	.	CASTRAVQETQYF	TGTGCCAGCACGAGGGCAGTCCAAGAGACCCAGTACTTC
TRBD1	TRBV5-1	TRBJ1-2	.	CASSLAGTGPSLEGYTF	TGCGCCAGCAGCTTGGCCGGGACAGGGCCCTCCCTCGAGGGCTACACCTTC
.	TRBV7-3	TRBJ1-1	.	CASRQYLLTEAFF	TGTGCCAGCAGACAGTACCTCTTGACTGAAGCTTTCTTT
TRBD1	TRBV19	TRBJ1-3	once	CASSIPGQGFGNTIYF	TGTGCCAGTAGTATCCCGGGACAGGGGTTTGGAAACACCATATATTTT
.	TRBV19	TRBJ2-1	.	CASSMWSPSYNEQFF	TGTGCCAGTAGTATGTGGAGCCCCTCCTACAATGAGCAGTTCTTC
TRBD2	TRBV18	TRBJ2-1	.	CASSFRTSGNLDNEQFF	TGTGCCAGCTCATTCAGGACTAGCGGTAATTTAGACAATGAGCAGTTCTTC
.	TRBV27	TRBJ1-2	few	CASSLNRGTYGYTF	TGTGCCAGCAGTTTAAATCGCGGAACCTATGGCTACACCTTC
TRBD1	TRBV19	TRBJ1-5	few	CASSRLPTGGKNQPQHF	TGTGCCAGTAGTAGACTACCTACAGGGGGCAAAAATCAGCCCCAGCATTTT
.	TRBV3-1/TRBV3-2	TRBJ2-1	.	CASSQDSLGSRRQFF	TGTGCCAGCAGCCAGGACTCCCTGGGCTCACGGCGGCAGTTCTTC
.	TRBV15	TRBJ1-2	.	CATSPRDSHYLNGYTF	TGTGCCACCAGCCCTCGAGACAGTCACTATCTCAATGGCTACACCTTC
TRBD1	TRBV11-3	TRBJ1-6	few	CASSLDPWTGEYSPLHF	TGTGCCAGCAGCTTAGATCCCTGGACAGGGGAGTATTCACCCCTCCACTTT
.	TRBV7-8	TRBJ2-1	.	CASTRGRGTEQFF	TGTGCCAGTACTAGGGGGCGGGGCACCGAGCAGTTCTTC
TRBD2	TRBV6-5	TRBJ2-3	.	CASSWEGTLTDTQYF	TGTGCCAGCAGTTGGGAGGGTACTCTCACAGATACGCAGTATTTT
TRBD1	TRBV7-8	TRBJ1-6	many	CASSLGQGANSPLHF	TGTGCCAGCAGCTTAGGTCAGGGGGCTAATTCACCCCTCCACTTT
.	TRBV11-2	TRBJ1-3	.	CASSPGGLGSGNTIYF	TGTGCCAGTAGTCCCGGGGGTTTGGGCTCTGGAAACACCATATATTTT
TRBD1	TRBV7-8	TRBJ1-2	.	CASSHDREGYTF	TGTGCCAGCAGTCATGACAGGGAGGGCTACACCTTC
.	TRBV6-1	TRBJ1-5	.	CASSEGPHRGQHF	TGTGCCAGCAGTGAAGGTCCCCATCGAGGCCAGCATTTT
.	TRBV28	TRBJ1-4	.	CASSPPTAGKLFF	TGTGCCAGCAGCCCCCCGACAGCGGGAAAACTGTTTTTT
TRBD2	TRBV4-3	TRBJ2-1	once	CASSLFLAGDGNEQFF	TGCGCCAGCAGCCTGTTTCTAGCGGGAGATGGGAATGAGCAGTTCTTC
.	TRBV2	TRBJ2-7	.	CASTPTGHYEQYF	TGTGCCAGCACCCCCACAGGCCACTACGAGCAGTACTTC
TRBD2	TRBV2	TRBJ2-1	.	CASSVSTSGRSWFF	TGTGCCAGCAGCGTGTCGACTAGCGGGCGGAGTTGGTTCTTC
TRBD1	TRBV7-2	TRBJ1-2	.	CASSLPGQGGPPDYGYTF	TGTGCCAGCAGCTTACCGGGACAGGGAGGCCCGCCCGACTATGGCTACACCTTC
.	TRBV20-1	TRBJ1-2	once	CSASMAGVDYGYTF	TGCAGTGCTAGTATGGCAGGGGTTGACTATGGCTACACCTTC
.	TRBV5-1	TRBJ1-4	once	CASSFFPGVEKLFF	TGCGCCAGCAGCTTCTTCCCCGGTGTTGAAAAACTGTTTTTT
.	TRBV6-5	TRBJ2-7	.	CASSTRGARAYEQYF	TGTGCCAGCAGCACTCGGGGAGCGCGGGCCTACGAGCAGTACTTC
TRBD1	TRBV27	TRBJ1-6	.	CASSITGGSYNSPLHF	TGTGCCAGCAGTATCACAGGGGGCTCCTATAATTCACCCCTCCACTTT
TRBD2	TRBV19	TRBJ2-3	.	CASSIGGGSHLSTDTQYF	TGTGCCAGTAGTATAGGGGGAGGGAGCCACCTGAGCACAGATACGCAGTATTTT
TRBD2	TRBV28	TRBJ2-2	few	CASSLSLAGPTGELFF	TGTGCCAGCAGTTTATCACTAGCGGGGCCCACCGGGGAGCTGTTTTTT
TRBD2	TRBV28	TRBJ2-3	.	CAGASAGARRDTQYF	TGTGCCGGGGCCTCAGCGGGAGCGCGGCGGGATACGCAGTATTTT
TRBD2	TRBV6-5	TRBJ2-7	.	CASSYQGGPGYEQYF	TGTGCCAGCAGTTATCAGGGAGGGCCGGGGTACGAGCAGTACTTC
TRBD2	TRBV5-4	TRBJ2-7	.	CASSATSGTAYEQYF	TGTGCCAGCAGCGCGACTAGCGGGACCGCCTACGAGCAGTACTTC
.	TRBV29-1	TRBJ1-2	.	CSVELAGVVGYTF	TGCAGCGTTGAATTAGCAGGGGTTGTTGGCTACACCTTC
.	TRBV15	TRBJ1-4	.	CATSGERGVGEKLFF	TGTGCCACCAGCGGAGAAAGGGGTGTGGGTGAAAAACTGTTTTTT
TRBD1	TRBV6-5	TRBJ1-5	once	CASSGTGGTPQHF	TGTGCCAGCAGCGGGACAGGGGGTACGCCCCAGCATTTT
TRBD1	TRBV7-2	TRBJ2-7	.	CASSPTGTGADEQYF	TGTGCCAGCAGTCCAACCGGGACAGGGGCGGACGAGCAGTACTTC
TRBD1	TRBV9	TRBJ2-7	few	CASGGQTNSYEQYF	TGTGCCAGCGGGGGACAGACAAACTCCTACGAGCAGTACTTC